This TCR beta chain was captured in a study of blood T cell repertoires in COVID-19. Across the whole study: There were acute and convalescent COVID-19 samples, and they came from the United States, Italy and Spain. T cells, B-cell-depleted T cells, or PBMCs supplied cDNA or gDNA.

The CDR3 length is 15 residues. From germline, CDR1 is SGHDN and CDR2 FVKESK. V dropped 4 bases and J dropped 3; count of bases not matched to a gene: 5. In the study's own analysis: Nucleated cell counts were estimated from reference gene primer amplification. This table comes from immunoSEQ multiplex PCR, and its TCRdb copy is limited to in-frame clones, with some not included. That table is the source of V, J and clone size, and D and trimming were worked out from the DNA. Of fewer than 350,000 clones in the sample, approximately 86% are singletons; the top ten hold roughly 2.1%. This clone was seen only a few times.

The chain employs TRBV14 and TRBJ2-2; 7 positions agree with TRBD1. Sequenced material: peripheral blood. The clonotype originates from a woman in her 30s who had recovered from COVID-19. CDR3 DNA sequence: TGTGCCAGCAGCCCCGGACAGGAGGACACCGGGGAGCTGTTTTTT. Its translation is CASSPGQEDTGELFF.